These 11 T cell receptor beta chains originate from one sample sequenced in a study of regulatory T cells in long-lasting Graves disease. Time point meaning: newly diagnosed GD, antithyroid drugs for less than 3 months. With RNA extracted from PBMCs as input, the TCR library was made. Assembly of TCR beta libraries relied on iRepertoire HTBI primers together with Arm-PCR of CDR3 regions. Each CDR3 protein is one row after TCRdb ran MiXCR on the multiplex PCR reads. The table lists 400,000 to 450,000 distinct CDR3 sequences, about 16% of them singletons. The sample was also linked to a second study, of T cells in Graves' hyperthyroidism and ophthalmopathy.

Source: peripheral blood mononuclear cells (PBMCs), taken at new diagnosis, from a patient treated with antithyroid drugs. The receptors come from a woman aged 25 to 39 with Graves disease.

V and J are TRBV2 and TRBJ2-7; no clear D. The CDR3 consists of 12 residues. Germline CDR1 SNHLY, CDR2 FYNNEI. The V end was cut by 5 bases, the J end by 5 bases, with 10 bases between. The DNA of the CDR3 is TGTGCCAGCAGTAGCGATTCCCACGAGCAGTACTTC. Translated, it gives CASSSDSHEQYF.

This clonotype was seen a handful of times. CDR3 nucleotides: TGTGCCAGCAGCCATACTAGAAGCTCCTACGAGCAGTACTTC. This gives the protein CASSHTRSSYEQYF. The rearrangement links TRBV12-3 or TRBV12-4 to TRBJ2-7, with TRBD2 as a possible D gene (5 bases). Trimming shortened V by 6 bases and J by 0 bases, and 12 bases separated the two germline ends. The CDR3 is 14 amino acids.

This clonotype has a count of ten or more. The chain employs TRBV7-3 and TRBJ1-2; TRBD1 agrees at 8 bases. CDR3 length equals 15 residues. CDR1 is SGHTA and CDR2 is FQGTGA in the germline V gene. V trimming: 5 bases; J trimming: 2 bases; junction bases outside the gene matches: 7. In nucleotides, the CDR3 is TGTGCCAGCAGCCTTGACAGGGGCTCCAACTATGGCTACACCTTC. As protein: CASSLDRGSNYGYTF.

The chain combines TRBV27 with TRBJ2-7, with 10 bases fitting TRBD2. Losses at the gene ends were 7 bases for V and 4 bases for J; bases not matched to a gene: 10. Germline-derived CDR1 and CDR2 are MNHEY and SMNVEV (reference sequence). CDR3 length: 15 residues. As DNA, the CDR3 is TGTGCCAGCAATCCTAGCGGGAGCCGATGGTACGAGCAGTACTTC. This translates into CASNPSGSRWYEQYF.

This clonotype came up many times. The chain has TRBV11-1 and TRBJ1-1; D uncertain. This CDR3 has 15 residues. Germline V gene data show CDR1 as SGHAT and CDR2 as FQDESV (reference sequence). Deletions cut 2 bases from V and 2 bases from J, with 12 bases between. The CDR3 coding sequence is TGTGCCAGCAGCTTATGGCTTCGGGAAAACACTGAAGCTTTCTTT. It codes for CASSLWLRENTEAFF.

This clonotype was seen repeatedly, ten times or more. The chain recombines TRBV7-8 with TRBJ2-2; D unresolved. V gave up 4 bases and J gave up 2 bases, with 11 bases separating them. Germline V gene lookup returns CDR1 SGHVS and CDR2 FQNEAQ. This CDR3 is built from 15 residues. The CDR3 DNA sequence: TGTGCCAGCAGCTATAACCGGCACAACACCGGGGAGCTGTTTTTT. Amino acids: CASSYNRHNTGELFF.

The chain joins TRBV29-1 to TRBJ2-2; the D gene is possibly TRBD2 (7 bases). The CDR3 consists of 17 residues. Germline V gene sequence: CDR1 SQVTM, CDR2 ANQGSEA. Trimming removed 6 bases at V and 8 bases at J, with 28 bases between. This CDR3 reads CSVSGGLAESQGGELFF. The CDR3 DNA follows: TGCAGCGTCTCCGGGGGGCTAGCGGAATCTCAAGGAGGGGAGCTGTTTTTT.

This clonotype has ten or more counts. This chain joins TRBV6-1 and TRBJ2-7, with 11 bases that match TRBD1. The V gene's germline CDR1 is MNHNS and CDR2 SASEGT. The CDR3 has 14 amino acids. Trimming cost V 3 bases and J 4 bases; bases outside gene matches: 2. The DNA of the CDR3 is TGTGCCAGCAGTGATGGACAGGGGGCTTACGAGCAGTACTTC. It is translated as CASSDGQGAYEQYF.

This clonotype has at least ten counts. The V and J genes are TRBV7-9 and TRBJ2-1, with a weak D call TRBD2 (6 bases). V was pared by 4 bases and J by 7 bases, with 17 bases between. CDR1 SEHNR and CDR2 FQNEAQ come from the germline V gene (reference sequence). CDR3 length: 15 residues. CDR3 sequence reads: CASSSPLRGWNEQFF. CDR3 nucleotides: TGTGCCAGCAGCTCACCCTTGCGGGGCTGGAATGAGCAGTTCTTC. Variable domain in full (rest from reference TRBV7-9 and TRBJ2-1): DTGVSQNPRHKITKRGQNVTFRCDPISEHNRLYWYRQTLGQGPEFLTYFQNEAQLEKSRLLSDRFSAERPKGSFSTLEIQRTEQGDSAMYLCASSSPLRGWNEQFFGPGTRLTVL.

The table lists this clonotype with many counts. The genes are TRBV7-9 and TRBJ1-5; no firm D call. The CDR3 covers 15 residues. Germline V gene sequence: CDR1 SEHNR, CDR2 FQNEAQ (reference sequence). Trimming removed 5 bases from V and 2 bases from J, with 13 bases in between. The CDR3 region is CASSLPLAGNQPQHF. The CDR3 bases are TGTGCCAGCAGCCTTCCACTTGCTGGCAATCAGCCCCAGCATTTT.

This clonotype occurred many times. The gene calls are TRBV27 and TRBJ1-1; D unclear. The germline V gene encodes CDR1 MNHEY and CDR2 SMNVEV (reference sequence). The CDR3 covers 16 residues. The V end was cut by 3 bases, the J end by 1 base, with 15 bases between. CDR3 nucleotide sequence: TGTGCCAGCAGTTTTCAGATTCGGACGGCGAACACTGAAGCTTTCTTT. Encoded protein: CASSFQIRTANTEAFF.